Presented here are 8 T cell receptor beta chains from one specimen sequenced in a study of cytomegalovirus exposure and HLA in healthy donors. This PCR relied on a set of 60 Vbeta primers and 13 Jbeta primers. The protocol was immunoSEQ multiplex PCR, while the TCRdb copy is restricted to in-frame clones and leaves out a portion. The data hold under 200,000 clones, with roughly 85% observed a single time. Sequenced: PBMCs. The source of these receptors is a woman between 25 and 40 years old in good health and CMV-seropositive.

The chain employs TRBV6-1 and TRBJ1-4; D is unresolved. Germline loops: CDR1 MNHNS, CDR2 SASEGT. V lost 5 bases to trimming and J lost 3 bases, with 10 bases between them. The CDR3 has 14 amino acids. CDR3 sequence: CASSRTASNEKLFF. The CDR3 DNA is TGTGCCAGCAGTCGGACTGCTTCTAATGAAAAACTGTTTTTT.

This clone was recorded only once. The V gene is TRBV5-1, the J gene TRBJ2-5; D unresolved. Germline V gene lookup returns CDR1 SGHRS and CDR2 YFSETQ. The CDR3 is made up of 13 amino acids. The V and J ends lost 5 bases and 2 bases respectively, with 10 bases between them. CDR3 DNA sequence: TGCGCCAGCAGTGGGCAGATACAAGAGACCCAGTACTTC. Its protein is CASSGQIQETQYF.

This clone was seen a handful of times. The V gene is TRBV14, the J gene TRBJ1-2, with a weak D call TRBD1 (6 bases). Trimming pared 1 base from V and 4 bases from J, leaving 7 bases between. The CDR3 contains 13 residues. In germline, CDR1 is SGHDN, CDR2 FVKESK. CDR3 bases: TGTGCCAGCAGCCAAGGACAGGCCTATGGCTACACCTTC. Translation: CASSQGQAYGYTF.

The gene calls are TRBV4-1 and TRBJ2-7; 7 positions match TRBD1. The CDR3 runs to 16 residues. V was pared by 0 bases and J by 2 bases, with 7 bases of the junction left unmatched. The germline gives CDR1 MGHRA, CDR2 YSYEKL. The CDR3: CASSQEPTGNPYEQYF. The CDR3 DNA reads as TGCGCCAGCAGCCAAGAACCGACAGGGAATCCCTACGAGCAGTACTTC.

The chain is built from TRBV4-1 and TRBJ1-2; weak D call: TRBD1 (6 bases). The V and J ends lost 0 bases and 3 bases respectively, with 14 bases between them. Germline CDR1 and CDR2: MGHRA and YSYEKL. The CDR3 length is 16 residues. The CDR3, as DNA: TGCGCCAGCAGCCAAGATCCAGGGGAATCGTACTATGGCTACACCTTC. This sequence encodes CASSQDPGESYYGYTF.

The chain employs TRBV7-2 and TRBJ2-2, with TRBD2 matching over 12 bases. Germline-derived CDR1 and CDR2 are SGHTA and FQGNSA. This CDR3 spans 17 amino acids. J was trimmed by 2 bases and V by 4 bases; bases with no gene match: 5. The CDR3 DNA reads as TGTGCCAGCAGCTCCGGACTAGCGGGGCCCAACACCGGGGAGCTGTTTTTT. It encodes CASSSGLAGPNTGELFF.

The chain joins TRBV7-9 to TRBJ2-1, with D possibly matching TRBD2 (5 bases). With 4 bases removed from V and 8 bases from J, the gap between germline ends came to 15 bases. This CDR3 comprises 14 residues. CDR1 SEHNR and CDR2 FQNEAQ come from the germline V gene (reference sequence). The CDR3 loop reads CASSSTTKSDEQFF. The CDR3 nucleotides are TGTGCCAGCAGCTCGACGACTAAAAGCGATGAGCAGTTCTTC.

The chain has TRBV6-6 and TRBJ1-2; 7 nucleotides agree with TRBD1. The V gene end was trimmed by 4 bases and the J gene end by 8 bases; junction bases not matched to a gene: 16. The CDR3 extends over 16 amino acids. Germline V lookup: CDR1 MNHNY, CDR2 SVGAGI (reference sequence). The CDR3 region has the DNA TGTGCCAGCAGTTCGCGCCCCGGGACAGCGAGCAGGGGCTACACCTTC. Translated, it gives CASSSRPGTASRGYTF.